This T cell receptor (beta chain) came from a study of T-cell reconstitution after alpha-beta-depleted transplantation in children. Preparation of the TCRbeta library involved a method that used unique molecular identifiers. From the PCR reads, TCRdb called clonotypes with MiXCR, one entry per CDR3 protein. The profile shows 400,000 to 500,000 distinct CDR3 sequences, 11% of them singletons. This clonotype has a count of ten or more. With 1 base removed from V and 3 bases from J, the gap between germline ends came to 12 bases. This CDR3 has 14 residues. Germline CDR1 reads SQVTM; CDR2 reads ANQGSEA. This receptor was obtained from a human donor who donated a stem cell graft to a child with acute myeloid leukemia. The gene calls are TRBV29-1 and TRBJ1-2; a weak D match, TRBD1 (5 bases). Sequenced material: PBMCs from the stem cell graft donor, taken from the stem cell graft. The CDR3 bases are TGCAGCGTTGAAGTTGGCAGGGTAGACTATGGCTACACCTTC. This codes for CSVEVGRVDYGYTF.